Below are 9 T cell receptor beta chains sequenced from a single sample in a study of identical twins. Via MiXCR, TCRdb re-called the 5' RACE reads, giving one row per CDR3 protein. This sample carries 1.5 million or so distinct CDR3 sequences, more than 30% of them seen once, and the ten largest clones take 0.27%. Sequenced: cord blood. The receptors come from a newborn girl in good health.

The CDR3 DNA reads TGTGCCAGGGGACTAGCGGGGGGGAACACCGGGGAGCTGTTTTTT. Its translation is CARGLAGGNTGELFF. The chain carries TRBV2 and TRBJ2-2; 15 bases align to TRBD2. Germline CDR1 is SNHLY and CDR2 is FYNNEI. This CDR3 comprises 15 residues. Losses at the gene ends were 9 bases for V and 1 base for J; bases not matched to a gene: 0.

This clonotype was observed a few times. The CDR3: CASSYSIRELNNSPLHF. DNA of the CDR3: TGTGCCAGCAGTTACTCGATCAGGGAATTAAATAATTCACCCCTCCACTTT. This chain joins TRBV6-6 and TRBJ1-6; D perhaps matches TRBD1 (5 bases). Germline loops: CDR1 MNHNY, CDR2 SVGAGI (reference sequence). V was cut by 0 bases and J by 5 bases, with 14 bases left in between. The CDR3 runs to 17 residues.

This clonotype was detected only a few times. The DNA for the CDR3 is TGCAGTGCTAGAAGGGCCCGGAACACTGAAGCTTTCTTT. It specifies CSARRARNTEAFF. The chain couples TRBV20-1 to TRBJ1-1; D unresolved. Trimming took 2 bases from V and 1 from J, leaving 8 bases between them. Germline V gene sequence: CDR1 DFQATT, CDR2 SNEGSKA (reference sequence). The CDR3 length is 13 residues.

This rearrangement joins TRBV10-3 to TRBJ2-7; TRBD2 aligns across 7 bases. Unmatched junction bases numbered 21, after V lost 6 bases and J lost 7 bases. This CDR3 comprises 17 residues. The germline V gene encodes CDR1 ENHRY and CDR2 SYGVKD. CDR3 sequence reads: CAISNKFVRGLLNEQYF. The CDR3 nucleotides read TGTGCCATCAGCAACAAGTTCGTACGGGGACTACTCAATGAGCAGTACTTC.

The sample holds a few counts of this clonotype. This chain joins TRBV5-1 and TRBJ1-2; a weak D match, TRBD1 (6 bases). Germline values: CDR1 SGHRS, CDR2 YFSETQ. V was cut by 0 bases and J by 2 bases, with 11 bases left in between. The CDR3 is 15 residues long. The CDR3 DNA reads as TGCGCCAGCAGCTTGGCAGGGGAAAAAAACTATGGCTACACCTTC. As protein: CASSLAGEKNYGYTF.

This clonotype was recorded a few times. The rearrangement uses TRBV20-1 and TRBJ2-1; D is uncertain. V lost 0 bases and J lost 9, with 12 bases in between. Germline V gives CDR1 DFQATT, CDR2 SNEGSKA (reference sequence). The CDR3 sequence is 13 residues long. The CDR3: CSARDPLPSEQFF. CDR3 DNA: TGCAGTGCTAGAGATCCACTGCCCAGTGAGCAGTTCTTC.

This clonotype was seen more than once but under ten times. In DNA form, the CDR3 reads TGTGCCAGCAGCGCAGGGTGGGAGCAGTACTTC. Translating gives CASSAGWEQYF. The V and J genes are TRBV6-2 or TRBV6-3 and TRBJ2-5; D may be TRBD1 or TRBD2 (5 bases each). Between the trimmed V and J ends, which lost 6 bases and 11 bases, there was a span of 13 bases. The CDR3 is made up of 11 amino acids. CDR1 and CDR2 (germline): MNHEY, SVGEGT.

The chain links TRBV27 to TRBJ1-2; D not certain. Trimming removed 0 bases at V and 1 base at J, with 9 bases between. The CDR3 is made up of 15 amino acids. Germline assignment: CDR1 MNHEY and CDR2 SMNVEV (reference sequence). CDR3 protein: CASSLSYGYNYGYTF. The CDR3 DNA is TGTGCCAGCAGTTTATCATACGGTTATAACTATGGCTACACCTTC.

The V call is TRBV11-3, the J call TRBJ2-2; D is possibly TRBD2 (6 bases). V was clipped by 1 base and J by 4 bases, with 10 bases between them. Germline-derived CDR1 and CDR2 are SGHNT and YENEEA. This CDR3 has 15 residues. CDR3 sequence reads: CASSLALSGTGELFF. The CDR3 nucleotides read TGTGCCAGCAGCTTAGCACTTAGCGGCACCGGGGAGCTGTTTTTT.